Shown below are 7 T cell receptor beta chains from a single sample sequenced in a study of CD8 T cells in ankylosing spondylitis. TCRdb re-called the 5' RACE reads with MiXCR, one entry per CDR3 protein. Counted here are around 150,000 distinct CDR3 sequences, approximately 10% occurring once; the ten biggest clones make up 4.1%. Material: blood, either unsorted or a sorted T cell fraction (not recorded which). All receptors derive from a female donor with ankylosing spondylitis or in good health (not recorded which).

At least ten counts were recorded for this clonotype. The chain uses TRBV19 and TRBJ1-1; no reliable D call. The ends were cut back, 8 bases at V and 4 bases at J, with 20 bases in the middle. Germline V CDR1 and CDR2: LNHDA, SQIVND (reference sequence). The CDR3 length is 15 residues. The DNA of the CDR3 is TGTGCCAGTTGTTCCTTCGCTGTAAGGAGCACTGAAGCTTTCTTT. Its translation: CASCSFAVRSTEAFF.

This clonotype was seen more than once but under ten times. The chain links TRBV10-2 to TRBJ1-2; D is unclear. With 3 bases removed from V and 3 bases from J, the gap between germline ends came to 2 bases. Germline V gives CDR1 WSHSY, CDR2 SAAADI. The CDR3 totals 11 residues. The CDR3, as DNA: TGCGCCAGCAGTGATGACTATGGCTACACCTTC. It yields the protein CASSDDYGYTF.

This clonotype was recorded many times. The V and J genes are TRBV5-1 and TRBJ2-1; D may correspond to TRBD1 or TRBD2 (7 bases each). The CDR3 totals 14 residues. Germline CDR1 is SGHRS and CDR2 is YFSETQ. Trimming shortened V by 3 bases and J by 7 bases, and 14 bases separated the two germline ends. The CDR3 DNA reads TGCGCCAGCAGCTCAGGGGGGGGGGCAAATGAGCAGTTCTTC. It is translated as CASSSGGGANEQFF.

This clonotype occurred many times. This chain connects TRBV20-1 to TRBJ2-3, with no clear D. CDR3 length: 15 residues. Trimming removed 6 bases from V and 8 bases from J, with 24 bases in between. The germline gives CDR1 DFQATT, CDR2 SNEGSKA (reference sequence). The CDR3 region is CSAIRGSSLRSTQYF. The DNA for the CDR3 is TGCAGTGCGATCCGTGGCTCCTCGCTCCGCTCTACGCAGTATTTT.

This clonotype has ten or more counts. DNA for the CDR3: TGTGCCAGCATCTCAAACCGGGGGGCTGGTGAGCAGTACTTC. Its protein is CASISNRGAGEQYF. This chain connects TRBV12-3 or TRBV12-4 to TRBJ2-7; a possible D gene is TRBD2 (7 bases). This CDR3 spans 14 amino acids. Trimming left V 7 bases short and J 7 bases short, with 20 bases between.

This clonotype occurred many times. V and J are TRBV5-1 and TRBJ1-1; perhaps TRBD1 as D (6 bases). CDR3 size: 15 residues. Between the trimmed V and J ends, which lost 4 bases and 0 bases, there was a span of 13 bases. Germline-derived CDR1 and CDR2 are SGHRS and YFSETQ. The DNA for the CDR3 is TGCGCCAGCAGCCCCAACAGGGTCATGAACACTGAAGCTTTCTTT. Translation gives CASSPNRVMNTEAFF.

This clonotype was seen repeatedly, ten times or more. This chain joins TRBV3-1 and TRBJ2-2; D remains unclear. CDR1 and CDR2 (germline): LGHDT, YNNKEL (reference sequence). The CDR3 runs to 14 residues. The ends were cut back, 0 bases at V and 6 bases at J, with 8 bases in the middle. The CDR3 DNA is TGTGCCAGCAGCCAAGATCTAAGGGCCGGGGAGCTGTTTTTT. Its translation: CASSQDLRAGELFF.